This TCR beta chain originates from a study of CD8+ T cells in alopecia areata. Documented treatment: oral pan-JAK inhibitor, 5-10 mg twice daily. The authors extracted RNA and reverse transcribed it into cDNA as the sequencing template. Clones were read by immunoSEQ multiplex PCR, and TCRdb kept only the in-frame ones, dropping some. The sample holds over 250,000 clones; around three fifths are singletons and the top ten take 0.9% to 0.95%. This sequence originates from a human donor with alopecia areata. The source was CD4+ T cells sorted from blood, collected at roughly week 52, from a patient treated with tofacitinib.

This chain's CDR3 is CAWGAGAFYNEQFF. The DNA for the CDR3 is TGTGCCTGGGGAGCGGGGGCCTTCTACAATGAGCAGTTCTTC. The chain couples TRBV30 to TRBJ2-1; 8 positions agree with TRBD2. Germline CDR1 and CDR2: GTSNPN and SVGIG (reference sequence). V lost 5 bases, J lost 3 bases, and 6 bases stayed unmatched. The CDR3 has 14 amino acids. The variable domain in full, completed from reference TRBV30 and TRBJ2-1, reads SQTIHQWPATLVQPVGSPLSLECTVEGTSNPNLYWYRQAAGRGLQLLFYSVGIGQISSEVPQNLSASRPQDRQFILSSKKLLLSDSGFYLCAWGAGAFYNEQFFGPGTRLTVL.